This T cell receptor beta chain was obtained from a study of T cell repertoires in cytomegalovirus infection. This clonotype occurred many times. Its target is unknown. TCRdb fed the reads into MiXCR, producing one record per CDR3 protein. The repertoire holds hundreds of thousands of distinct CDR3 sequences, with about 24% as singletons. Study outcomes and limitations: There were carriers of CMV plus the relevant HLA, and cumulative public TCR beta family frequency identified them.

V dropped 6 bases and J dropped 5; count of bases not matched to a gene: 6. The CDR3 has 14 residues. Per germline, CDR1 MNHEY and CDR2 SVGAGI. This clonotype was sampled from a human donor in good health (CMV status not recorded). Some clones in this sample may be carry-over from other donors' samples. The sequencing input was CD8+ T cells from PBMCs. The V call is TRBV6-5, the J call TRBJ2-1; 8 bases are shared with TRBD1. The CDR3 loop reads CASRRTGRNNEQFF. The CDR3 nucleotides read TGTGCCAGCAGACGGACAGGGCGAAACAATGAGCAGTTCTTC.